These 2 T cell receptor beta chains were all obtained from the same sample, sequenced in a study of T cells after yellow fever vaccination. TCRdb recomputed calls from the 5' RACE reads with MiXCR, one row per CDR3 protein. Among approximately 74,000 distinct CDR3 sequences listed, roughly 6% were seen once. The material sequenced was CD4+ T cells sorted from PBMCs, taken less than 18 days after the first yellow fever vaccination. These receptors were collected from a man younger than 35 who received the YFV17D yellow fever vaccine.

The sample holds many counts of this clonotype. This chain joins TRBV7-9 and TRBJ1-2; D is unclear. Germline V gene sequence: CDR1 SEHNR, CDR2 FQNEAQ (reference sequence). The V and J ends lost 3 bases and 5 bases respectively, with 7 bases between them. The CDR3 extends over 12 amino acids. The CDR3 sequence is CASSFTDYGYTF. CDR3 nucleotide sequence: TGTGCCAGCAGCTTCACCGATTATGGCTACACCTTC.

There are many counts of this clonotype. The chain combines TRBV7-6 with TRBJ2-1; 9 positions agree with TRBD2. V lost 5 bases and J lost 6; bases outside the gene matches: 8. Germline CDR1 reads SGHVS; CDR2 reads FNYEAQ. This CDR3 contains 15 residues. The CDR3 DNA reads as TGTGCCAGCAGCCCCCCGCGGGGGGGGGGCAATGAGCAGTTCTTC. It yields the protein CASSPPRGGGNEQFF.